The 23 T cell receptor beta chains given below trace back to one sample, sequenced in a study of post-analysis software for immune sequencing data. No cognate antigen is known for these TCRs. The TCR beta cDNA libraries contained unique molecular identifiers. TCRdb passed the PCR reads through MiXCR, listing each CDR3 protein once. The table includes some 260,000 distinct CDR3 sequences, about 40% detected once. Overall study results and limits: Controls had lower frequencies than patients of about 5 TRBV segments, which included TRBV5-6, TRBV5-1 and TRBV20-1.

Sequencing was carried out using blood. The source is a girl between 10 and 17 years old with multiple sclerosis.

There are many counts of this clonotype. V usage is TRBV28 and J usage is TRBJ2-3; tentative D call: TRBD1 (6 bases). Germline V gives CDR1 MDHEN, CDR2 SYDVKM. This CDR3 comprises 15 residues. V was pared by 4 bases and J by 2 bases, with 13 bases between. CDR3 nucleotide sequence: TGTGCCAGCAGTTATTTACAGGGCCCCACAGATACGCAGTATTTT. It specifies CASSYLQGPTDTQYF.

The rearrangement links TRBV15 to TRBJ2-1; 11 bases agree with TRBD2. The CDR3 is 15 residues long. Trimming took 0 bases from V and 9 from J; bases not matched to a gene: 4. The germline gives CDR1 LNHNV, CDR2 YYDKDF (reference sequence). The CDR3 DNA follows: TGTGCCACCAGCAGAGATAGGCTAGCGGGAGGTGAGCAGTTCTTC. Translation: CATSRDRLAGGEQFF.

This clonotype was seen many times. The chain employs TRBV5-1 and TRBJ2-3; 9 bases match TRBD1. CDR1 is SGHRS and CDR2 is YFSETQ in the germline V gene. Unmatched junction bases numbered 7, after V lost 5 bases and J lost 3 bases. This CDR3 spans 15 amino acids. The CDR3, as DNA: TGCGCCAGCAGGAAAGGGACAGGGCGAACAGATACGCAGTATTTT. This gives the protein CASRKGTGRTDTQYF.

The chain employs TRBV19 and TRBJ2-7; tentative D call: TRBD2 (5 bases). The CDR3 is 15 amino acids. Trimming stripped 3 bases from V and 7 bases from J, with 19 bases between. Germline CDR1 is LNHDA and CDR2 is SQIVND (reference sequence). The CDR3 region is CASSMDVRPGNEQYF. The CDR3 coding sequence is TGTGCCAGTAGTATGGATGTTCGGCCGGGAAATGAGCAGTACTTC.

This clonotype occurred a few times. This chain joins TRBV7-9 and TRBJ2-1, with D unclear. The V end lost 8 bases, the J end lost 7 bases, and 18 bases lay between the germline ends. The CDR3 runs 14 residues. Germline assignment: CDR1 SEHNR and CDR2 FQNEAQ (reference sequence). CDR3 sequence: CASSKDVTPNEQFF. CDR3 nucleotide sequence: TGTGCCAGCTCTAAGGACGTTACCCCAAATGAGCAGTTCTTC.

In this sample, this clonotype turned up many times. The chain uses TRBV12-3 or TRBV12-4 and TRBJ1-2, with 9 nucleotides matching TRBD1. Germline trimming cut 5 bases from V and 0 bases from J; bases unmatched to any gene: 7. The CDR3 spans 16 residues. The CDR3 here is CASSRSGDRANYGYTF. The DNA of the CDR3 is TGTGCCAGCAGTCGAAGCGGGGACAGGGCTAACTATGGCTACACCTTC.

This chain connects TRBV2 to TRBJ1-1; D gene uncertain. The CDR3 length is 14 residues. Germline CDR1 and CDR2: SNHLY and FYNNEI. V was cut by 2 bases and J by 2 bases, with 9 bases left in between. This CDR3 is CASSEQVTNTEAFF. The CDR3 nucleotides read TGTGCCAGCAGTGAACAGGTCACTAACACTGAAGCTTTCTTT.

This clonotype was detected ten times or more. The chain employs TRBV5-1 and TRBJ2-5; a weak D match, TRBD2 (6 bases). CDR1 is SGHRS and CDR2 is YFSETQ in the germline V gene. This CDR3 contains 20 residues. Trimming took 0 bases from V and 4 from J, leaving 28 bases between them. CDR3 in amino acids: CASSLERPLPGSSKGETQYF. CDR3 sequence (DNA): TGCGCCAGCAGCTTGGAAAGGCCTCTACCCGGGAGCTCGAAGGGAGAGACCCAGTACTTC. Filled out from reference TRBV5-1 and TRBJ2-5, the complete variable domain reads KAGVTQTPRYLIKTRGQQVTLSCSPISGHRSVSWYQQTPGQGLQFLFEYFSETQRNKGNFPGRFSGRQFSNSRSEMNVSTLELGDSALYLCASSLERPLPGSSKGETQYFGPGTRLLVL.

This chain joins TRBV7-2 and TRBJ2-5; D unclear. Germline V CDR1 and CDR2: SGHTA, FQGNSA. The V end lost 1 base, the J end lost 11 bases, and 17 bases lay between the germline ends. This CDR3 comprises 14 residues. CDR3 coding DNA: TGTGCCAGCAGCTTAGAATGGTCCTACAGTGAGCAGTACTTC. It yields the protein CASSLEWSYSEQYF.

The chain joins TRBV6-6 to TRBJ2-7; 10 bases match TRBD1. Trimming removed 2 bases from V and 5 bases from J; junction bases left unmatched: 9. The V gene's germline CDR1 is MNHNY and CDR2 SVGAGI (reference sequence). CDR3 length: 16 residues. The CDR3 nucleotides are TGTGCCAGCAGTTACCCGGGGACAGGGGCCCATGACGAGCAGTACTTC. Its protein product is CASSYPGTGAHDEQYF.

A note on this clonotype: A much larger clonotype is one base distant, so this may be a read error. The CDR3 end shows no conserved phenylalanine or tryptophan, and so a read error is likely. The chain employs TRBV20-1 and TRBJ2-7, with D perhaps matching TRBD1 (6 bases). The better agreement between TRBJ2-5 and the DNA end casts doubt on the J call. Germline lookup yields CDR1 DFQATT and CDR2 SNEGSKA (reference sequence). This CDR3 has 13 residues. As DNA, the CDR3 is TGCAGTGCTAGGATGGGGGCAACAGAGACCCAGTACTTA. It is translated as CSARMGATETQYL.

As for this clonotype: This could be a read error, since a much larger clone is one nucleotide away. The gene calls are TRBV5-1 and TRBJ2-3, with D possibly TRBD1 on 6 matching bases. Germline CDR1 and CDR2: SGHRS and YFSETQ. The CDR3 sequence is 14 residues long. The CDR3 here is CASRPRGSTGTQYF. In DNA, the CDR3 is TGCGCCAGCAGGCCCAGGGGTAGCACAGGTACGCAGTATTTT. Supplemented by reference TRBV5-1 and TRBJ2-3, the full variable domain reads KAGVTQTPRYLIKTRGQQVTLSCSPISGHRSVSWYQQTPGQGLQFLFEYFSETQRNKGNFPGRFSGRQFSNSRSEMNVSTLELGDSALYLCASRPRGSTGTQYFGPGTRLTVL.

This clonotype was recorded at least ten times. The chain is built from TRBV15 and TRBJ2-3, with D possibly TRBD2 on 6 matching bases. CDR3 size: 17 residues. The V and J ends lost 0 bases and 1 base respectively, with 14 bases between them. CDR1 and CDR2 from the germline V gene are LNHNV and YYDKDF (reference sequence). The CDR3 loop reads CATSRDNSGARTDTQYF. In DNA, the CDR3 is TGTGCCACCAGCAGAGATAATAGCGGAGCCCGCACAGATACGCAGTATTTT. The whole variable domain, filled in from reference TRBV15 and TRBJ2-3, reads DAMVIQNPRYQVTQFGKPVTLSCSQTLNHNVMYWYQQKSSQAPKLLFHYYDKDFNNEADTPDNFQSRRPNTSFCFLDIRSPGLGDTAMYLCATSRDNSGARTDTQYFGPGTRLTVL.

This clonotype was detected only once. The rearrangement uses TRBV20-1 and TRBJ2-3; the match to TRBD2 covers 9 bases. This CDR3 has 18 amino acids. The germline V gene encodes CDR1 DFQATT and CDR2 SNEGSKA (reference sequence). V lost 1 base to trimming and J lost 2 bases; unmatched junction nucleotides: 13. The CDR3 here is CSARGLAGSFEHTDTQYF. CDR3 in DNA: TGCAGTGCTAGAGGGCTAGCGGGATCCTTCGAGCACACAGATACGCAGTATTTT.

This clonotype was detected many times. The rearrangement uses TRBV2 and TRBJ1-4; TRBD1 matches at 7 bases. With V trimmed by 5 bases and J by 7 bases, 10 bases remained unmatched. This CDR3 contains 15 residues. Looked up from germline, CDR1 is SNHLY and CDR2 is FYNNEI. CDR3 in DNA: TGTGCCAGCAGTCCCTGGACAGGATCCGGTGAAAAACTGTTTTTT. Protein sequence: CASSPWTGSGEKLFF.

This rearrangement joins TRBV12-3 or TRBV12-4 to TRBJ2-3; D uncertain. The CDR3 is 17 amino acids. V dropped 3 bases and J dropped 0 bases, with 16 bases sitting between them. The CDR3 protein is CASSLSARTTSTDTQYF. The CDR3 bases are TGTGCCAGCAGTTTGAGTGCCAGGACCACTAGCACAGATACGCAGTATTTT.

This clonotype was recorded at least ten times. V gene TRBV20-1 combines with J gene TRBJ2-7; TRBD2 matches at 12 bases. Trimming cost V 5 bases and J 0 bases; bases outside gene matches: 8. The CDR3 is made up of 16 amino acids. Per the germline V gene, CDR1 is DFQATT and CDR2 is SNEGSKA (reference sequence). CDR3 sequence (DNA): TGCAGTGCTCGTACTAGCGGGAGGCCAAGCTCCTACGAGCAGTACTTC. Its translation: CSARTSGRPSSYEQYF.

V and J are TRBV6-6 and TRBJ2-3; the match to TRBD2 covers 13 bases. Germline CDR1 reads MNHNY; CDR2 reads SVGAGI (reference sequence). Trimming at V came to 5 bases and at J to 3 bases, leaving 8 bases not matched to a gene. The CDR3 runs to 17 residues. The chain's CDR3 is CASSTHGTSGMTDTQYF. CDR3 bases: TGTGCCAGCAGTACCCACGGGACTAGCGGGATGACAGATACGCAGTATTTT.

In its sample, this clonotype was seen many times. J is TRBJ2-3 and V is TRBV4-2; 13 bases are a match to TRBD2. CDR3 size: 16 residues. Germline CDR1 LGHNA, CDR2 YNFKEQ. V was clipped by 3 bases and J by 3 bases; unmatched bases: 3. The CDR3 reads CASSQEGLAGTDTQYF. CDR3 bases: TGTGCCAGCAGCCAGGAGGGACTAGCGGGAACAGATACGCAGTATTTT.

The J gene is TRBJ1-5, the V gene TRBV2; 10 bases match TRBD1. In germline, CDR1 is SNHLY, CDR2 FYNNEI. The CDR3 sequence is 14 residues long. V trimming: 6 bases; J trimming: 12 bases; junction bases outside the gene matches: 11. The DNA of the CDR3 is TGTGCCAGCAGCCGGGACAGGGGTGGAGGACGCCAGCATTTT. This encodes CASSRDRGGGRQHF.

This clonotype was observed at least ten times. This chain links TRBV7-9 with TRBJ2-1, with 8 bases aligning to TRBD2. CDR3 length equals 16 residues. With 3 bases clipped from V and 0 bases from J, the junction kept 4 bases outside the gene matches. Germline CDR1 and CDR2: SEHNR and FQNEAQ (reference sequence). Here the CDR3 reads CASSFSGVSSYNEQFF. The CDR3 DNA reads TGTGCCAGCAGCTTTAGCGGGGTAAGCTCCTACAATGAGCAGTTCTTC.

As regards this clonotype: An end of the junction does not agree with germline; a read error may underlie this. This rearrangement joins TRBV6-4 to TRBJ2-2; D assignment may be TRBD1 or TRBD2 (5 bases each). Germline CDR1 and CDR2: MRHNA and SNTAGT. The CDR3 consists of 13 residues. Here the CDR3 reads CTSSDGTPGELFF. CDR3 coding DNA: TGTACCAGCAGTGACGGGACCCCCGGGGAGCTGTTTTTT.

In its sample, this clonotype was seen once. J is TRBJ2-7 and V is TRBV29-1; D is undetermined. The CDR3 extends over 13 amino acids. Germline CDR1 and CDR2: SQVTM and ANQGSEA. Trimming removed 7 bases from V and 0 bases from J, with 13 bases in between. CDR3 protein: CSARFRSSYEQYF. Written as DNA, the CDR3 is TGCAGCGCCCGATTTAGGAGCTCCTACGAGCAGTACTTC.